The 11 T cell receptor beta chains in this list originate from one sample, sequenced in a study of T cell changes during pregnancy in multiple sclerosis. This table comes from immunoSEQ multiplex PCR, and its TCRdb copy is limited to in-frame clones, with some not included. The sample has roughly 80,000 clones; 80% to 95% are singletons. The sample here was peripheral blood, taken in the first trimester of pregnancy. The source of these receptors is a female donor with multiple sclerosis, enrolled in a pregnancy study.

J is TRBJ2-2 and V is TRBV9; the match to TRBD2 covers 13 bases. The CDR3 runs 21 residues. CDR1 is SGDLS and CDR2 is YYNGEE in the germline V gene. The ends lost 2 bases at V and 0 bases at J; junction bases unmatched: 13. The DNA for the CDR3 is TGTGCCAGCAGCGTCCTCCCTCGACTAGCGGGGGGCCGGGCGAACACCGGGGAGCTGTTTTTT. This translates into CASSVLPRLAGGRANTGELFF.

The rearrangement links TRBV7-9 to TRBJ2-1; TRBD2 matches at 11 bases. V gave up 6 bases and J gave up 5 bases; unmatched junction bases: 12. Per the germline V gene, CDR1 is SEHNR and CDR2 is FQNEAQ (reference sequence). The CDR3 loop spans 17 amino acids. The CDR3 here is CASRSPRGSGRDNEQFF. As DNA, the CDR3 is TGTGCCAGCAGGTCTCCTAGGGGTAGCGGGAGGGACAATGAGCAGTTCTTC. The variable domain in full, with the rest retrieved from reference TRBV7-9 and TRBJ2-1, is DTGVSQNPRHKITKRGQNVTFRCDPISEHNRLYWYRQTLGQGPEFLTYFQNEAQLEKSRLLSDRFSAERPKGSFSTLEIQRTEQGDSAMYLCASRSPRGSGRDNEQFFGPGTRLTVL.

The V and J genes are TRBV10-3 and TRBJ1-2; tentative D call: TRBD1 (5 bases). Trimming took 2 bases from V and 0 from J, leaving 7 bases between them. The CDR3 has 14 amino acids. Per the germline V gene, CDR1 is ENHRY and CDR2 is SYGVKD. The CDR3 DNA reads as TGTGCCATCAGTGAGGGCAGGGCTAACTATGGCTACACCTTC. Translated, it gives CAISEGRANYGYTF.

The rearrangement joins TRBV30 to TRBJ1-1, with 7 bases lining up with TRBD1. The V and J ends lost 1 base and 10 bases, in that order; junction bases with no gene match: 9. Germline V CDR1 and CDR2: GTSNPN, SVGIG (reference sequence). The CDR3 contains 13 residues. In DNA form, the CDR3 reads TGTGCCTGGAGTGGGGCCACAGGGGTAGGAGCTTTCTTT. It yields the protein CAWSGATGVGAFF.

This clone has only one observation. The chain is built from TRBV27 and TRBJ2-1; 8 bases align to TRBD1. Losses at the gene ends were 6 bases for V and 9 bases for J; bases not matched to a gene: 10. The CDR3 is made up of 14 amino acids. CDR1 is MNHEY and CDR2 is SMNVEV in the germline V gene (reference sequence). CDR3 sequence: CASRRTGTLGEQFF. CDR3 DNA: TGTGCCAGCAGACGGACAGGGACGTTGGGTGAGCAGTTCTTC.

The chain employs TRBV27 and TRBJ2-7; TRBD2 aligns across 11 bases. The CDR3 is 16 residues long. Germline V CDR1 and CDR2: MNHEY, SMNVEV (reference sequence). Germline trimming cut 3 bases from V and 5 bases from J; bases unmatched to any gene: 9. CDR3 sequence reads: CASSFLAGGLVNEQYF. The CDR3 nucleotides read TGTGCCAGCAGTTTTTTAGCGGGGGGGCTTGTCAACGAGCAGTACTTC.

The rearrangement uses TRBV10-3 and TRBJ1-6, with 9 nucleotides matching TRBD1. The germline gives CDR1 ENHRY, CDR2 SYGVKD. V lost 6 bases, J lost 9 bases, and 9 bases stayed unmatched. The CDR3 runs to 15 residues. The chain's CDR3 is CAISPGTGQFSPLHF. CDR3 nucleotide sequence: TGTGCCATCAGCCCTGGGACAGGGCAGTTTTCACCCCTCCACTTT.

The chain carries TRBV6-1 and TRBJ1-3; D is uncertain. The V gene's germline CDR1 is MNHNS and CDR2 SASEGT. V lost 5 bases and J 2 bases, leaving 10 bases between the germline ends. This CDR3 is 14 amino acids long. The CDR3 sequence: CASSSVGAGNTIYF. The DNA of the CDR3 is TGTGCCAGCAGTTCAGTAGGAGCTGGAAACACCATATATTTT.

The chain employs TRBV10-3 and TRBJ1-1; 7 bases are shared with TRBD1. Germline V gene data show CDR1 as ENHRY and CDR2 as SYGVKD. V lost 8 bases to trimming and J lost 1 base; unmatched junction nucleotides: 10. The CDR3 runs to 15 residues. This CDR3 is CAILKQGPANTEAFF. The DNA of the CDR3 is TGTGCCATCCTAAAACAGGGGCCCGCGAACACTGAAGCTTTCTTT.

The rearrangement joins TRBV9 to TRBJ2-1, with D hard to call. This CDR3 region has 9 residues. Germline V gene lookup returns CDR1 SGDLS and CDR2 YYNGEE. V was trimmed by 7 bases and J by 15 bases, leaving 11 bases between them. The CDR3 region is CASGPGRFF. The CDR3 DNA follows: TGTGCCAGCGGCCCTGGGCGGTTCTTC.

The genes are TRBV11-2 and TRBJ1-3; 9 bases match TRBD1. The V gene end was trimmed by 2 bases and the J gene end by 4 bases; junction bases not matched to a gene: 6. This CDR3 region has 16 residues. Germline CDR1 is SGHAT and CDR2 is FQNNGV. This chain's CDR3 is CASSLLTGTGGNTIYF. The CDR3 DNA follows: TGTGCCAGCAGCTTACTTACCGGGACAGGGGGAAACACCATATATTTT.